These 9 T cell receptor beta chains share one sample of origin, sequenced in a study of vaccination effects on CD4 cells after COVID-19. Antigen-specific CD4+ T cells were first expanded with viral peptide pools by the ViraFEST assay and only then sequenced. The culture ran for roughly 10 days before CD4+ T cells were isolated. Participants were given two doses of BNT162b2 or mRNA-1273 vaccine. Clones were read by immunoSEQ multiplex PCR, and TCRdb kept only the in-frame ones, dropping some. This table holds 30,000 to 40,000 clones, roughly 60% found once. The antigens these receptors bind are not known. This sample comprised CD4+ T cells from PBMCs cultured with SARS-CoV-2 spike peptides, obtained after COVID-19 vaccination. Receptors were obtained from a human donor who received a COVID-19 vaccine.

This clone was seen a few times. CDR3 coding DNA: TGTGCCAGCAGCTTAGTTCCGGGACCAAATTCACCCCTCCACTTT. Its protein product is CASSLVPGPNSPLHF. The V gene is TRBV7-6, the J gene TRBJ1-6, with D possibly being TRBD1 (5 bases). Germline V gene lookup returns CDR1 SGHVS and CDR2 FNYEAQ. Trimming left V 1 base short and J 7 bases short, with 11 bases between. The CDR3 totals 15 residues.

This clone showed up just a few times. Other DNA sequences in the same sample also yield this CDR3. The chain carries TRBV6-5 and TRBJ1-2, with TRBD1 identical over 10 bases. The CDR3 has 16 amino acids. V was pared by 0 bases and J by 4 bases, with 5 bases of the junction left unmatched. Germline CDR1 MNHEY, CDR2 SVGAGI. The CDR3 DNA sequence: TGTGCCAGCAGTTACTCGAGGACAGGGGGTGGCTATGGCTACACCTTC. It is translated as CASSYSRTGGGYGYTF.

The chain has TRBV6-5 and TRBJ2-5; D not certain. Germline CDR1 and CDR2: MNHEY and SVGAGI. The CDR3 is 15 residues long. The V end was cut by 4 bases, the J end by 6 bases, with 18 bases between. CDR3: CASSFETPSRKTQYF. In DNA, the CDR3 is TGTGCCAGCAGTTTCGAGACTCCCTCCAGGAAGACCCAGTACTTC.

The gene calls are TRBV7-9 and TRBJ1-1; D is undetermined. Trimming shortened V by 4 bases and J by 4 bases, and 16 bases separated the two germline ends. Per germline, CDR1 SEHNR and CDR2 FQNEAQ (reference sequence). CDR3 length: 15 residues. In DNA, the CDR3 is TGTGCCAGCAGCTCCTGGGCCCTTAGGACCACTGAAGCTTTCTTT. The encoded protein is CASSSWALRTTEAFF.

The chain links TRBV10-1 to TRBJ2-3, with 11 bases matching TRBD2. CDR3 length: 15 amino acids. Germline CDR1 and CDR2: WNHNN and SYGVQD (reference sequence). V shed 8 bases and J 0 bases; nucleotides not matched to a gene: 4. The CDR3 sequence is CASARTSGSTDTQYF. The CDR3 nucleotides are TGCGCCAGCGCCAGGACTAGCGGGAGCACAGATACGCAGTATTTT.

CDR3 amino acids: CASSSQPGQGNEKLFF. As DNA, the CDR3 is TGTGCCAGCAGTTCTCAACCGGGACAGGGTAATGAAAAACTGTTTTTT. V gene TRBV6-5 combines with J gene TRBJ1-4; 9 bases fit TRBD1. J lost 4 bases, V lost 4 bases, and 7 bases had no gene match. Germline values: CDR1 MNHEY, CDR2 SVGAGI. The CDR3 is 16 residues long.

The genes are TRBV12-3 or TRBV12-4 and TRBJ2-7, with a tentative D call TRBD2 (5 bases). The V and J ends lost 6 bases and 2 bases respectively, with 11 bases between them. The CDR3 loop spans 13 amino acids. The chain's CDR3 is CASREDGAYEQYF. The CDR3 DNA sequence: TGTGCCAGCAGGGAGGACGGAGCCTACGAGCAGTACTTC.

The chain links TRBV30 to TRBJ1-1, with 7 bases lining up with TRBD1. Losses at the gene ends were 3 bases for V and 5 bases for J; bases not matched to a gene: 15. This CDR3 is built from 16 residues. Germline CDR1 reads GTSNPN; CDR2 reads SVGIG (reference sequence). Written as DNA, the CDR3 is TGTGCCTGGAGCTCAACTCACGGGACAGTGCGTACTGAAGCTTTCTTT. This encodes CAWSSTHGTVRTEAFF.

This clone was seen many times. This rearrangement joins TRBV3-1 (or the pseudogene TRBV3-2) to TRBJ2-3; maybe TRBD2 (5 bases). The V end lost 9 bases, the J end lost 3 bases, and 10 bases lay between the germline ends. The CDR3 covers 12 residues. Germline V gene data show CDR1 as LGHDT and CDR2 as YNNKEL (reference sequence). CDR3 sequence reads: CASIEGTDTQYF. The DNA for the CDR3 is TGTGCCAGTATCGAGGGTACAGATACGCAGTATTTT.